A selection of T cell receptor beta chains follows, all from one sample in a study of neurological immune-mediated disorders. TCRdb recomputed calls from the 5' RACE reads with MiXCR, one row per CDR3 protein. The sample lists about 59,000 distinct CDR3 sequences; approximately 25% were seen once. The sample comprised PBMCs. These receptor sequences come from a man in his sixties with HTLV-1-associated myelopathy (HAM/TSP). CDR3s include the opening cysteine and the closing phenylalanine or tryptophan. Each record gives: J gene, V gene, D gene, CDR3 length, clone size, CDR3 protein, CDR3 DNA. A D gene is named only where the DNA matches it firmly. Some rows mark clone size as missing; the rest say once, few, many or name a class of expanded clone.

j_gene: TRBJ2-3
v_gene: TRBV5-1
d_gene: TRBD2
len: 19
abundance: many
CDR3aa: CASSVGILAGEVGTDTQYF
CDR3nt: TGCGCCAGCAGCGTTGGTATACTAGCGGGAGAAGTGGGCACAGATACGCAGTATTTT

j_gene: TRBJ2-4
v_gene: TRBV4-1
d_gene: TRBD2
len: 17
abundance: many
CDR3aa: CASSHPLAGVGENIQYF
CDR3nt: TGCGCCAGCAGCCACCCACTAGCGGGAGTAGGGGAAAACATTCAGTACTTC

j_gene: TRBJ2-1
v_gene: TRBV5-1
d_gene: TRBD2
len: 15
abundance: many
CDR3aa: CASSLGAGSENEQFF
CDR3nt: TGCGCCAGCAGCTTAGGAGCGGGATCGGAAAATGAGCAGTTCTTC

j_gene: TRBJ1-1
v_gene: TRBV28
d_gene: -
len: 14
abundance: many
CDR3aa: CASSSPRRGWSAFF
CDR3nt: TGTGCCAGCAGTTCCCCTCGGCGGGGCTGGTCAGCTTTCTTT

j_gene: TRBJ1-1
v_gene: TRBV7-8
d_gene: -
len: 14
abundance: many
CDR3aa: CASSLVGGRAEAFF
CDR3nt: TGTGCCAGCAGCTTAGTTGGGGGAAGGGCTGAAGCTTTCTTT

j_gene: TRBJ2-1
v_gene: TRBV24-1
d_gene: TRBD2
len: 16
abundance: many
CDR3aa: CATSDLGTSSYNEQFF
CDR3nt: TGTGCCACCAGTGATTTGGGGACTAGCTCCTACAATGAGCAGTTCTTC

j_gene: TRBJ2-1
v_gene: TRBV20-1
d_gene: TRBD2
len: 14
abundance: many
CDR3aa: CSASPSGRADEQFF
CDR3nt: TGCAGTGCTAGTCCCAGCGGGAGGGCCGATGAGCAGTTCTTC

j_gene: TRBJ2-5
v_gene: TRBV7-6
d_gene: -
len: 16
abundance: -
CDR3aa: CASSQTPGALGETQYF
CDR3nt: TGTGCCAGCAGCCAAACCCCGGGAGCCCTAGGAGAGACCCAGTACTTC

j_gene: TRBJ1-5
v_gene: TRBV29-1
d_gene: TRBD1
len: 13
abundance: many
CDR3aa: CSIQQGGDQPQHF
CDR3nt: TGCAGCATACAACAGGGGGGGGATCAGCCCCAGCATTTT

j_gene: TRBJ1-4
v_gene: TRBV12-3/TRBV12-4
d_gene: TRBD1
len: 14
abundance: -
CDR3aa: CASSLTGGNEKLFF
CDR3nt: TGTGCCAGCAGCCTCACAGGGGGTAATGAAAAACTGTTTTTT

j_gene: TRBJ2-1
v_gene: TRBV5-1
d_gene: -
len: 13
abundance: many
CDR3aa: CASSLVQDNEQFF
CDR3nt: TGCGCCAGCAGCTTGGTACAAGACAATGAGCAGTTCTTC

j_gene: TRBJ1-1
v_gene: TRBV12-3/TRBV12-4
d_gene: -
len: 14
abundance: many
CDR3aa: CATGRAGRNTEAFF
CDR3nt: TGTGCCACCGGGCGGGCAGGGAGGAACACTGAAGCTTTCTTT

j_gene: TRBJ2-7
v_gene: TRBV29-1
d_gene: -
len: 13
abundance: few
CDR3aa: CSVGLGRSYEQYF
CDR3nt: TGCAGCGTTGGACTCGGGCGGAGCTACGAGCAGTACTTC

j_gene: TRBJ2-7
v_gene: TRBV5-1
d_gene: TRBD1
len: 19
abundance: -
CDR3aa: CASSFDRPRFGQGSYEQYF
CDR3nt: TGCGCCAGCAGCTTCGACAGACCGCGTTTCGGACAGGGGTCTTACGAGCAGTACTTC

j_gene: TRBJ2-7
v_gene: TRBV28
d_gene: -
len: 11
abundance: many
CDR3aa: CASSLGREQYF
CDR3nt: TGTGCCAGCAGTTTAGGACGCGAGCAGTACTTC

j_gene: TRBJ1-2
v_gene: TRBV20-1
d_gene: TRBD1
len: 14
abundance: many
CDR3aa: CSAFHSGTGFGYTF
CDR3nt: TGCAGTGCCTTCCACTCGGGGACAGGCTTTGGCTACACCTTC

j_gene: TRBJ1-4
v_gene: TRBV20-1
d_gene: TRBD1
len: 17
abundance: -
CDR3aa: CSARVLTGTGGAEKLFF
CDR3nt: TGCAGTGCTAGAGTCCTAACCGGGACAGGGGGGGCCGAAAAACTGTTTTTT

j_gene: TRBJ1-1
v_gene: TRBV19
d_gene: TRBD1
len: 16
abundance: few
CDR3aa: CASIPGQGFGSTEAFF
CDR3nt: TGTGCCAGTATACCGGGACAGGGCTTCGGTAGCACTGAAGCTTTCTTT

j_gene: TRBJ2-5
v_gene: TRBV5-1
d_gene: TRBD1
len: 15
abundance: many
CDR3aa: CASSWGQGAIGAQYF
CDR3nt: TGCGCCAGCAGCTGGGGACAGGGGGCTATCGGGGCCCAGTACTTC

j_gene: TRBJ2-1
v_gene: TRBV7-9
d_gene: -
len: 16
abundance: -
CDR3aa: CASSLPWGGPHNEQFF
CDR3nt: TGTGCCAGCAGCTTACCCTGGGGGGGGCCCCACAATGAGCAGTTCTTC

j_gene: TRBJ2-5
v_gene: TRBV9
d_gene: -
len: 14
abundance: -
CDR3aa: CASSVGTTQETQYF
CDR3nt: TGTGCCAGCAGCGTAGGGACTACCCAAGAGACCCAGTACTTC

j_gene: TRBJ2-7
v_gene: TRBV9
d_gene: -
len: 15
abundance: many
CDR3aa: CASSVSVATSYEQYF
CDR3nt: TGTGCCAGCAGCGTTTCGGTGGCCACTTCCTACGAGCAGTACTTC

j_gene: TRBJ2-3
v_gene: TRBV19
d_gene: -
len: 15
abundance: many
CDR3aa: CASRARGDSTDTQYF
CDR3nt: TGTGCCAGTAGGGCTCGTGGGGATAGCACAGATACGCAGTATTTT

j_gene: TRBJ2-3
v_gene: TRBV4-1
d_gene: -
len: 13
abundance: many
CDR3aa: CASSILMTDTQYF
CDR3nt: TGCGCCAGCAGCATTTTAATGACAGATACGCAGTATTTT